This TCR beta chain was found in a study of Ad26.COV2.S vaccination and SARS-CoV-2 variants. Overall study: Each vaccinee took Ad26.COV2.S intramuscularly, once or twice 56 days apart.

Whole-study results and caveats: It was reported that spike-specific CD8+ and CD4+ T cell responses were substantially broad after vaccination. Vaccine and placebo recipients had similar non-spike TCR breadth.

The germline V gene has CDR1 SGHAT and CDR2 FQNNGV. The CDR3 has 15 amino acids. V lost 0 bases, J lost 1 base, and 7 bases lay in between. This sample's treatment: some 19 received Ad26.COV2.S at low or high dose, single or two shots; roughly five received placebo; per-sample allocation not given. Material that was analyzed had been drawn on day 63 after the first vaccine or placebo injection. Based in Boston, the donor was an adult of 18-55 years. About this clone: Its antigen remains unknown.

Sequencing was performed with immunoSEQ multiplex PCR; in TCRdb, only in-frame clones are kept and a portion is missing. The repertoire includes around 400,000 clones, 80% to 95% of them detected once, and 9% to 15% sits in the top ten. The source material was peripheral blood, sampled in a trial of Ad26.COV2.S vaccine versus placebo. This receptor was identified in a person between 18 and 59 years old who received the Ad26.COV2.S COVID-19 vaccine or a placebo. The chain uses TRBV11-2 and TRBJ1-3, with D unclear. CDR3 in DNA: TGTGCCAGCAGCTTAGAAGGACGGTCTGGAAACACCATATATTTT. It codes for CASSLEGRSGNTIYF.